Below, 32 T cell receptor beta chains from the same sample are listed, as sequenced in a study of blood T cells in healthy people across ages. Sample-barcoded 5' priming and a J-beta primer mix drove a second PCR of roughly 6 to 12 cycles. Using its own MiXCR run on the 5' RACE reads, TCRdb lists one record per CDR3 protein. The table includes hundreds of thousands of distinct CDR3 sequences, about 29% detected once. These records were also assigned to another study, of T cells of mothers and their children.

Sequences were obtained from blood. These receptors were collected from a boy aged 2 to 9 in good health.

This clonotype was seen only a few times. The chain links TRBV20-1 to TRBJ1-1, with D unclear. CDR3 size: 12 residues. Per the germline V gene, CDR1 is DFQATT and CDR2 is SNEGSKA (reference sequence). V dropped 3 bases and J dropped 3 bases, with 8 bases sitting between them. The CDR3 is CSARGSHTEAFF. The CDR3 nucleotides are TGCAGTGCTAGGGGCAGTCACACTGAAGCTTTCTTT.

Concerning this clonotype itself: As the CDR3 is not closed by the conserved phenylalanine or tryptophan, this likely results from a read error. CDR3 sequence: CASTRTVSFDEQFS. The CDR3 DNA is TGTGCCAGTACCCGAACGGTCTCCTTTGATGAGCAGTTCTCC. The chain carries TRBV19 and TRBJ2-1; D gene ambiguous. V lost 7 bases to trimming and J lost 8 bases, with 18 bases between them. This CDR3 contains 14 residues. CDR1 is LNHDA, CDR2 SQIVND, per germline (reference sequence).

The genes are TRBV2 and TRBJ1-1; no clear D. This CDR3 is built from 12 residues. Trimming stripped 5 bases from V and 11 bases from J, with 15 bases between. Looked up from germline, CDR1 is SNHLY and CDR2 is FYNNEI. DNA of the CDR3: TGTGCCAGCAGTCAAGGGTCACACGACGCTTTCTTT. It encodes CASSQGSHDAFF.

In its sample, this clonotype was seen a few times. DNA of the CDR3: TGCAGCGTTGTGGGCCTCCTAGCATTTCGAGAGACCCAGTACTTC. This codes for CSVVGLLAFRETQYF. This chain connects TRBV29-1 to TRBJ2-5; a weak D match, TRBD2 (5 bases). Trimming removed 4 bases at V and 4 bases at J, with 19 bases between. Germline V gene data show CDR1 as SQVTM and CDR2 as ANQGSEA. The CDR3 is 15 residues long.

The rearrangement uses TRBV24-1 and TRBJ2-5, with D perhaps assigned TRBD1 or TRBD2 (5 bases each). This CDR3 has 13 residues. V lost 5 bases to trimming and J lost 1 base, with 7 bases between them. CDR1 KGHDR and CDR2 SFDVKD come from the germline V gene. The CDR3: CATSGDGQETQYF. Written as DNA, the CDR3 is TGTGCCACCAGTGGGGACGGCCAAGAGACCCAGTACTTC.

The chain recombines TRBV30 with TRBJ1-2; D is unresolved. In germline, CDR1 is GTSNPN, CDR2 SVGIG (reference sequence). V was cut by 6 bases and J by 2 bases, with 4 bases left in between. This CDR3 has 10 amino acids. The chain's CDR3 is CACLNYGYTF. In nucleotides, the CDR3 is TGTGCCTGCCTAAACTATGGCTACACCTTC.

The rearrangement uses TRBV18 and TRBJ1-1; D is unresolved. Germline V CDR1 and CDR2: KGHSH, LQKENI. CDR3 length equals 15 residues. V lost 4 bases, J lost 2 bases, and 14 bases lay in between. CDR3 sequence: CASSLTFEGNTEAFF. As DNA, the CDR3 is TGTGCCAGCTCACTCACGTTCGAGGGTAACACTGAAGCTTTCTTT.

V gene TRBV30 combines with J gene TRBJ1-2, with 8 bases identical to TRBD1. The germline gives CDR1 GTSNPN, CDR2 SVGIG (reference sequence). The CDR3 extends over 12 amino acids. V shed 4 bases and J 8 bases; nucleotides not matched to a gene: 6. CDR3 in amino acids: CAWTGTGHGYTF. The CDR3 bases are TGTGCCTGGACCGGGACAGGACACGGCTACACCTTC.

In its sample, this clonotype was seen a few times. This chain links TRBV24-1 with TRBJ2-5, with 8 bases lining up with TRBD2. J gave up 4 bases and V 4 bases, and 10 bases lay outside the gene matches. CDR1 and CDR2 (germline): KGHDR, SFDVKD. The CDR3 length is 16 residues. The CDR3 sequence is CATSENGGAMGETQYF. The CDR3 DNA reads as TGTGCCACCAGTGAAAACGGGGGGGCCATGGGAGAGACCCAGTACTTC.

The V call is TRBV10-3, the J call TRBJ2-5; 9 bases fit TRBD2. This CDR3 has 15 amino acids. From germline, CDR1 is ENHRY and CDR2 SYGVKD. V trimming: 4 bases; J trimming: 4 bases; junction bases outside the gene matches: 7. CDR3 bases: TGTGCCATCAGTGCTTCCGCGGGGGGGGCAGAGACCCAGTACTTC. It specifies CAISASAGGAETQYF.

The V and J genes are TRBV12-3 or TRBV12-4 and TRBJ2-2; 7 bases are a match to TRBD1. The CDR3 is 15 residues long. With V trimmed by 4 bases and J by 8 bases, 10 bases remained unmatched. The CDR3 loop reads CASSSLRAGGGELFF. The CDR3 DNA follows: TGTGCCAGCAGTTCCCTTCGGGCAGGGGGTGGGGAGCTGTTTTTT.

This clonotype was detected a few times. The V call is TRBV15, the J call TRBJ2-7; D possibly corresponds to TRBD2 (6 bases). V gave up 2 bases and J gave up 4 bases, with 15 bases separating them. The CDR3 length is 15 residues. Germline CDR1 is LNHNV and CDR2 is YYDKDF (reference sequence). CDR3 in DNA: TGTGCCACCAGCAGAACGTACGGGAGCTGGTACGAGCAGTACTTC. Translation: CATSRTYGSWYEQYF.

This chain uses TRBV7-2 with TRBJ2-5; 10 nucleotides agree with TRBD1. This CDR3 comprises 15 residues. Per the germline V gene, CDR1 is SGHTA and CDR2 is FQGNSA. Losses at the gene ends were 5 bases for V and 5 bases for J; bases not matched to a gene: 8. The CDR3 DNA reads as TGTGCCAGCAGCGCGCCGGGACAGGGGTTTGAGACCCAGTACTTC. This gives the protein CASSAPGQGFETQYF.

The chain joins TRBV28 to TRBJ2-7; D unresolved. CDR3 length: 14 amino acids. Germline V gives CDR1 MDHEN, CDR2 SYDVKM. V lost 6 bases and J lost 0, with 12 bases in between. DNA for the CDR3: TGTGCCAGCAGCTTGAACCAAGGCTCCTACGAGCAGTACTTC. This encodes CASSLNQGSYEQYF.

J is TRBJ2-5 and V is TRBV20-1; a possible D gene is TRBD1 (6 bases). Deletions cut 5 bases from V and 0 bases from J, with 22 bases between. There are 17 residues in the CDR3. Looked up from germline, CDR1 is DFQATT and CDR2 is SNEGSKA (reference sequence). The CDR3 DNA reads as TGCAGTGCTTTTTCCCCCTTAAGACAGGCCTACCAAGAGACCCAGTACTTC. Translated: CSAFSPLRQAYQETQYF.

This clonotype was found many times. The chain carries TRBV6-1 and TRBJ1-1; maybe TRBD1 (6 bases). Germline CDR1 and CDR2: MNHNS and SASEGT. This CDR3 comprises 13 residues. Between the trimmed V and J ends, which lost 5 bases and 7 bases, there was a span of 14 bases. Written as DNA, the CDR3 is TGTGCCAGCAGTTCCGGGGGCGGCTATGAAGCTTTCTTT. Its translation: CASSSGGGYEAFF.

This chain connects TRBV5-1 to TRBJ1-4; D is unclear. This CDR3 comprises 17 residues. V lost 0 bases and J 4 bases, leaving 16 bases between the germline ends. Looked up from germline, CDR1 is SGHRS and CDR2 is YFSETQ. CDR3 nucleotide sequence: TGCGCCAGCAGCTTGGGCCAGGCGGAAAAGTATAATGAAAAACTGTTTTTT. Translated: CASSLGQAEKYNEKLFF.

The rearrangement joins TRBV10-3 to TRBJ2-1, with a tentative D call TRBD1 (5 bases). The J call is uncertain, as TRBJ2-7 better fits the DNA end. The CDR3 length is 14 residues. Germline CDR1 reads ENHRY; CDR2 reads SYGVKD. The CDR3 region is CASSTAGRTYEQYF. CDR3 DNA sequence: TGTGCCAGCTCAACGGCAGGGCGAACCTACGAGCAGTACTTC.

This clonotype was seen a handful of times. The chain links TRBV4-3 to TRBJ2-7; D is ambiguous. The CDR3 consists of 15 residues. V was trimmed by 0 bases and J by 1 base, leaving 10 bases between them. Germline loops: CDR1 LGHNA, CDR2 YSLEER. As DNA, the CDR3 is TGCGCCAGCAGCCAAGAATGGCTCGTATCCTACGAGCAGTACTTC. Translated, it gives CASSQEWLVSYEQYF.

The CDR3 nucleotides read TGTGCCAGCCAAAAAACAGGGAGGAGCTCCTACGAGCAGTACTTC. It encodes CASQKTGRSSYEQYF. This chain links TRBV28 with TRBJ2-7, with D perhaps being TRBD1 or TRBD2 (6 bases each). Germline-derived CDR1 and CDR2 are MDHEN and SYDVKM. The CDR3 consists of 15 residues. Trimming cost V 8 bases and J 0 bases, with 17 bases left between them.

The chain has TRBV24-1 and TRBJ1-2, with a tentative D call TRBD1 (5 bases). The CDR3 extends over 13 amino acids. Germline loops: CDR1 KGHDR, CDR2 SFDVKD. V was pared by 6 bases and J by 8 bases, with 15 bases between. The CDR3 DNA is TGTGCCACCAGTAAAAGGGGCGGAGAAGGCTACACCTTC. Its protein is CATSKRGGEGYTF.

This clonotype was picked up a small number of times. This chain links TRBV29-1 with TRBJ2-7; D gene uncertain. CDR1 SQVTM and CDR2 ANQGSEA come from the germline V gene. V was cut by 0 bases and J by 0 bases, with 15 bases left in between. This CDR3 region has 16 residues. The CDR3 reads CSVEDLLHGYSYEQYF. DNA for the CDR3: TGCAGCGTTGAAGATCTTCTGCACGGTTACTCCTACGAGCAGTACTTC.

The sample holds a few counts of this clonotype. The CDR3 bases are TGTGCCAGCAGCCCGGGTCCGGGACAGGGTAACTATGGCTACACCTTC. Encoded protein: CASSPGPGQGNYGYTF. This rearrangement joins TRBV27 to TRBJ1-2; 9 bases line up with TRBD1. CDR1 is MNHEY and CDR2 is SMNVEV in the germline V gene (reference sequence). Trimming at V came to 6 bases and at J to 1 base, leaving 9 bases not matched to a gene. The CDR3 has 16 amino acids.

The CDR3 sequence is CASGHSSGPTKNIQYF. CDR3 bases: TGTGCTAGTGGACACTCTAGCGGACCTACCAAAAACATTCAGTACTTC. The rearrangement links TRBV12-5 to TRBJ2-4; 7 bases map to TRBD2. CDR3 length equals 16 residues. CDR1 and CDR2 from the germline V gene are LGHNT and FRNRAP. V lost 6 bases and J lost 2; bases outside the gene matches: 10. Supplemented by reference TRBV12-5 and TRBJ2-4, the full variable domain reads DARVTQTPRHKVTEMGQEVTMRCQPILGHNTVFWYRQTMMQGLELLAYFRNRAPLDDSGMPKDRFSAEMPDATLATLKIQPSEPRDSAVYFCASGHSSGPTKNIQYFGAGTRLSVL.

This clonotype turned up a few times. The V and J genes are TRBV5-1 and TRBJ1-4, with 8 bases identical to TRBD1. The trim removed 5 bases at V and 7 bases at J, leaving 10 bases unmatched. Germline V gives CDR1 SGHRS, CDR2 YFSETQ. The length of the CDR3 is 15 residues. Here the CDR3 DNA reads TGCGCCAGCAGTAACGGACAGGGCGCGGGTGAAAAACTGTTTTTT. Translation gives CASSNGQGAGEKLFF.

The rearrangement joins TRBV12-3 or TRBV12-4 to TRBJ2-5; D might be TRBD2 (5 bases). This CDR3 is built from 12 residues. Trimming stripped 7 bases from V and 3 bases from J, with 9 bases between. The CDR3 protein is CASTPGKETQYF. The CDR3 coding sequence is TGTGCCAGCACCCCGGGGAAAGAGACCCAGTACTTC.

This clonotype came up a few times. The junction does not match germline at one end; this may be a read error. The genes are TRBV20-1 and TRBJ1-2; D may be TRBD1 (5 bases). The CDR3 is made up of 14 amino acids. From germline, CDR1 is DFQATT and CDR2 SNEGSKA (reference sequence). CDR3 protein: CSARGAGYTGGYTF. As DNA, the CDR3 is TGCAGTGCGAGAGGGGCAGGGTACACGGGTGGCTACACCTTC.

This chain uses TRBV10-2 with TRBJ1-2; tentative D call: TRBD1 (5 bases). Trimming left V 3 bases short and J 8 bases short, with 13 bases between. The CDR3 has 13 residues. Per the germline V gene, CDR1 is WSHSY and CDR2 is SAAADI. The CDR3 bases are TGCGCCAGCAGTGATTGGGGACGGTTAGGCTACACCTTC. The encoded protein is CASSDWGRLGYTF.

As concerns this clonotype: The junction does not match germline at one end; this may be a read error. The J gene is TRBJ2-1, the V gene TRBV11-2; no reliable D call. In germline, CDR1 is SGHAT, CDR2 FQNNGV. The CDR3 covers 15 residues. CDR3 residues: CASSLGRPSPNEQFF. The DNA of the CDR3 is TGCGCCAGCAGCTTAGGTAGGCCTAGTCCAAATGAGCAGTTCTTC.

The rearrangement uses TRBV18 and TRBJ1-2; D remains ambiguous. From germline, CDR1 is KGHSH and CDR2 LQKENI. V lost 0 bases and J 2 bases, leaving 4 bases between the germline ends. The CDR3 covers 13 residues. CDR3 region: CASSPPANYGYTF. CDR3 nucleotide sequence: TGTGCCAGCTCACCACCGGCGAACTATGGCTACACCTTC. Based on the CDR3 plus reference TRBV18 and TRBJ1-2, the full variable domain is NAGVMQNPRHLVRRRGQEARLRCSPMKGHSHVYWYRQLPEEGLKFMVYLQKENIIDESGMPKERFSAEFPKEGPSILRIQQVVRGDSAAYFCASSPPANYGYTFGSGTRLTVV.

This clonotype was found a few times. This chain uses TRBV30 with TRBJ2-2; D perhaps matches TRBD2 (5 bases). V gave up 0 bases and J gave up 0 bases, with 14 bases separating them. The CDR3 loop spans 17 amino acids. In germline, CDR1 is GTSNPN, CDR2 SVGIG (reference sequence). CDR3 loop: CAWSVKRRFANTGELFF. CDR3 in DNA: TGTGCCTGGAGTGTCAAGAGGAGGTTCGCGAACACCGGGGAGCTGTTTTTT.

The chain is built from TRBV5-1 and TRBJ2-1; 9 bases line up with TRBD2. This CDR3 has 16 residues. CDR1 is SGHRS and CDR2 is YFSETQ in the germline V gene. V shed 0 bases and J 8 bases; nucleotides not matched to a gene: 9. The CDR3 sequence is CASSLVGGGAYHEQFF. In nucleotides, the CDR3 is TGCGCCAGCAGCTTGGTCGGCGGGGGGGCTTATCATGAGCAGTTCTTC. Using reference TRBV5-1 and TRBJ2-1 for the parts outside the CDR3, the full variable domain is KAGVTQTPRYLIKTRGQQVTLSCSPISGHRSVSWYQQTPGQGLQFLFEYFSETQRNKGNFPGRFSGRQFSNSRSEMNVSTLELGDSALYLCASSLVGGGAYHEQFFGPGTRLTVL.